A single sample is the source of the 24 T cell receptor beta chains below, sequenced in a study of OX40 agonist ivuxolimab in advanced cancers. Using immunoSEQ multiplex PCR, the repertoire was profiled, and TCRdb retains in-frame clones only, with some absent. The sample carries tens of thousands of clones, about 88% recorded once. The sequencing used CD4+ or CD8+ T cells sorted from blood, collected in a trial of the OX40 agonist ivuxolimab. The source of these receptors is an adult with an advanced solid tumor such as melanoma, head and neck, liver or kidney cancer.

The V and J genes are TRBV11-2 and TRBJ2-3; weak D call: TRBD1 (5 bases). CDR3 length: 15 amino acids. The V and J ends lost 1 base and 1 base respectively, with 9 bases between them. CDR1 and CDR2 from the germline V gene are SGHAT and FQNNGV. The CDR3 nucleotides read TGTGCCAGCAGCTTAGCGCGCAGGGGCACAGATACGCAGTATTTT. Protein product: CASSLARRGTDTQYF.

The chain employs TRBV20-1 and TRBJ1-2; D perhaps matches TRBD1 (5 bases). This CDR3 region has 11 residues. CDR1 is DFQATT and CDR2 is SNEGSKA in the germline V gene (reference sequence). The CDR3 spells CRERGLRGYTF. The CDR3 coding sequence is TGCAGGGAAAGGGGTTTGCGTGGCTACACCTTC.

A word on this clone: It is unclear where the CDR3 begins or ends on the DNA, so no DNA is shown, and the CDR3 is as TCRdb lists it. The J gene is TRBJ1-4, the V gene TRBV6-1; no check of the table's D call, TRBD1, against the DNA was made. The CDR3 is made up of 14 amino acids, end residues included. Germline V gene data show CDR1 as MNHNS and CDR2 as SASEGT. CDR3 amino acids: CASILDRGREKLFF.

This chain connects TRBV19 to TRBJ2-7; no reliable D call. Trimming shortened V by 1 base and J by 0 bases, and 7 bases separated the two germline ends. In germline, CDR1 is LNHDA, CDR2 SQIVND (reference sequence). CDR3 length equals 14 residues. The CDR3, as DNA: TGTGCCAGTAGTATAGCACAGAACTCCTACGAGCAGTACTTC. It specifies CASSIAQNSYEQYF.

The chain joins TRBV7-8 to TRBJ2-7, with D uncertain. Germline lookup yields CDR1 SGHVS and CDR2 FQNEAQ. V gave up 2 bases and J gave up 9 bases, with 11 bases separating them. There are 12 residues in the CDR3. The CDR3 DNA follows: TGTGCCAGCAGCTTAACGTCGAGACGGCAGTACTTC. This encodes CASSLTSRRQYF.

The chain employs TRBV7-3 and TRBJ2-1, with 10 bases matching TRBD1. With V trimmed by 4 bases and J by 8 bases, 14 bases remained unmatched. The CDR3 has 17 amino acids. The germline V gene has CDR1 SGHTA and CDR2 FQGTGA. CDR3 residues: CASSSETADRGSHEQFF. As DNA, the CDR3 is TGTGCCAGCAGCTCCGAGACAGCGGACAGGGGGTCCCATGAGCAGTTCTTC. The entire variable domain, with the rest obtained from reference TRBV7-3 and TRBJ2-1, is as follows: GAGVSQTPSNKVTEKGKYVELRCDPISGHTALYWYRQSLGQGPEFLIYFQGTGAADDSGLPNDRFFAVRPEGSVSTLKIQRTERGDSAVYLCASSSETADRGSHEQFFGPGTRLTVL.

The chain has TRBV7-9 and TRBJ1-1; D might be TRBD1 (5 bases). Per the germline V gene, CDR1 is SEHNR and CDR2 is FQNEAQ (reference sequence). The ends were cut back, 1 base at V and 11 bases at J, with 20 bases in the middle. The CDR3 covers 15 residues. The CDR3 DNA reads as TGTGCCAGCAGCTTAGGGGGCGGGGCCCTCATGAGCGCTTTCTTT. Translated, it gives CASSLGGGALMSAFF. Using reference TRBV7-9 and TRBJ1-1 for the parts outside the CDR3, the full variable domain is DTGVSQNPRHKITKRGQNVTFRCDPISEHNRLYWYRQTLGQGPEFLTYFQNEAQLEKSRLLSDRFSAERPKGSFSTLEIQRTEQGDSAMYLCASSLGGGALMSAFFGQGTRLTVV.

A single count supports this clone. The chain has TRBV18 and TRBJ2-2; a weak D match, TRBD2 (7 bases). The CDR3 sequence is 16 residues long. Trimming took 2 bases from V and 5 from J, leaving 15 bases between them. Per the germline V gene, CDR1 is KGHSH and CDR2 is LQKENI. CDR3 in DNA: TGTGCCAGCTCACCAGTCGGGGGGCGCGGGACCGGGGAGCTGTTTTTT. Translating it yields CASSPVGGRGTGELFF.

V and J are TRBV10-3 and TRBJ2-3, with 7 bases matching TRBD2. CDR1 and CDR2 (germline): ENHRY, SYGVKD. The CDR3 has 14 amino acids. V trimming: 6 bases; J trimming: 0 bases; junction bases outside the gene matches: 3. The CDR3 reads CAIRTSASTDTQYF. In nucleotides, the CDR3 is TGTGCCATCAGAACTAGCGCTAGCACAGATACGCAGTATTTT.

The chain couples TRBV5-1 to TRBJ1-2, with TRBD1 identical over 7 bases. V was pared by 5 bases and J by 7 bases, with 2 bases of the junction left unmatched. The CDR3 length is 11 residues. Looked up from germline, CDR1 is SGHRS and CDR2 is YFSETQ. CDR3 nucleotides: TGCGCCAGCAGAGGGGGCTTTGGCTACACCTTC. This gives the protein CASRGGFGYTF. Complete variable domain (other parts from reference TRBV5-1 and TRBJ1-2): KAGVTQTPRYLIKTRGQQVTLSCSPISGHRSVSWYQQTPGQGLQFLFEYFSETQRNKGNFPGRFSGRQFSNSRSEMNVSTLELGDSALYLCASRGGFGYTFGSGTRLTVV.

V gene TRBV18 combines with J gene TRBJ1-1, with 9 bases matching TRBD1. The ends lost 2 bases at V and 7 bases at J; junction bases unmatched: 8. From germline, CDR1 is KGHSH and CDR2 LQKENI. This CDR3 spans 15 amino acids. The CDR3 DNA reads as TGTGCCAGCTCACCAGTAGGGACAGGGTCTATTGAAGCTTTCTTT. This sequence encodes CASSPVGTGSIEAFF.

The CDR3 sequence: CASHPGTRSGNTIYF. CDR3 DNA sequence: TGTGCCAGCCACCCCGGGACACGCTCTGGAAACACCATATATTTT. The chain recombines TRBV6-5 with TRBJ1-3; D might be TRBD1 (6 bases). V lost 8 bases to trimming and J lost 0 bases, with 14 bases between them. The germline gives CDR1 MNHEY, CDR2 SVGAGI. CDR3 length: 15 residues.

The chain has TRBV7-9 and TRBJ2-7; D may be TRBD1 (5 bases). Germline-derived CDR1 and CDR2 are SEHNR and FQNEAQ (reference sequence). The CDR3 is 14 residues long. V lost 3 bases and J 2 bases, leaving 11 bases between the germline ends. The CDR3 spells CASSFTGPPYEQYF. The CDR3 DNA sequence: TGTGCCAGCAGCTTCACAGGACCGCCCTACGAGCAGTACTTC. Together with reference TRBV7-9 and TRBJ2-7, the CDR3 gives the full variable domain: DTGVSQNPRHKITKRGQNVTFRCDPISEHNRLYWYRQTLGQGPEFLTYFQNEAQLEKSRLLSDRFSAERPKGSFSTLEIQRTEQGDSAMYLCASSFTGPPYEQYFGPGTRLTVT.

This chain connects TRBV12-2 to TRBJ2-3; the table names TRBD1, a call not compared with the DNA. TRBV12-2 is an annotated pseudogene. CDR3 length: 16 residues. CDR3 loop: CASRFCLTYSTDTQYF. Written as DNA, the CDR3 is TGTGCAAGTCGCTTCTGCCTGACATATAGCACAGATACGCAGTATTTT.

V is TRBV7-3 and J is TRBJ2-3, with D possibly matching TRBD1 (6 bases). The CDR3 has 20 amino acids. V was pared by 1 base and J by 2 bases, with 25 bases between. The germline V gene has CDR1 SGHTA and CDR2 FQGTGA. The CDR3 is CASSLRFGRGGLNSTDTQYF. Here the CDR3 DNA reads TGTGCCAGCAGCTTAAGGTTTGGCAGGGGCGGTTTAAATTCCACAGATACGCAGTATTTT.

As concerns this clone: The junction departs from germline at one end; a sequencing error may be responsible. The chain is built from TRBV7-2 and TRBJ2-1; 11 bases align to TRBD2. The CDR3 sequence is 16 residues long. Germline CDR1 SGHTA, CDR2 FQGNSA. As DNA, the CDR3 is TGTGCCAGCAGCTTAAACCCTAGCGGGGGGTACAGTGAGCAGTTCTTC. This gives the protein CASSLNPSGGYSEQFF. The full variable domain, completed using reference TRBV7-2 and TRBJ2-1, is GAGVSQSPSNKVTEKGKDVELRCDPISGHTALYWYRQSLGQGLEFLIYFQGNSAPDKSGLPSDRFSAERTGGSVSTLTIQRTQQEDSAVYLCASSLNPSGGYSEQFFGPGTRLTVL.

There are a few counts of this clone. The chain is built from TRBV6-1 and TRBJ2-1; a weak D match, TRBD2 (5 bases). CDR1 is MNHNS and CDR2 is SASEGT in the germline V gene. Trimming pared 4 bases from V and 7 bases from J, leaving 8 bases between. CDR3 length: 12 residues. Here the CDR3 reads CASSASRNEQFF. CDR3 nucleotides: TGTGCCAGCAGTGCTAGCAGGAATGAGCAGTTCTTC.

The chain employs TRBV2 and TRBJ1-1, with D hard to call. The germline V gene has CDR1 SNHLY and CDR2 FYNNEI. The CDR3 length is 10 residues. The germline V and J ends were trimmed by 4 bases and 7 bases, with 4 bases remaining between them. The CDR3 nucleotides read TGTGCCAGCAGTGTACATGAAGCTTTCTTT. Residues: CASSVHEAFF.

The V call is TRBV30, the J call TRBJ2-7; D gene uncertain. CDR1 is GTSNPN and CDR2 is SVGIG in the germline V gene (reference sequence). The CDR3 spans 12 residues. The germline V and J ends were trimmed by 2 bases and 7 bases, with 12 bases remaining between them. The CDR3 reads CAWSHEAFEQYF. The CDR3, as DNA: TGTGCCTGGAGTCACGAGGCCTTTGAGCAGTACTTC.

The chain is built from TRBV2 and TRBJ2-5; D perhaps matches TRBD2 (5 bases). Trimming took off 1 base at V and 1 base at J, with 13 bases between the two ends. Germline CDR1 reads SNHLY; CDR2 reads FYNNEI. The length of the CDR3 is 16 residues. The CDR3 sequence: CASSEDQGGAQETQYF. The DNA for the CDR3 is TGTGCCAGCAGTGAAGATCAAGGAGGCGCCCAAGAGACCCAGTACTTC.

CDR3 protein: CASSGRDRDTQYF. The CDR3 nucleotides read TGTGCCAGCAGCGGCCGGGACAGAGATACGCAGTATTTT. This rearrangement joins TRBV7-3 to TRBJ2-3; 7 bases line up with TRBD1. V lost 5 bases and J lost 5; bases outside the gene matches: 4. CDR1 is SGHTA and CDR2 is FQGTGA in the germline V gene. This CDR3 spans 13 amino acids.

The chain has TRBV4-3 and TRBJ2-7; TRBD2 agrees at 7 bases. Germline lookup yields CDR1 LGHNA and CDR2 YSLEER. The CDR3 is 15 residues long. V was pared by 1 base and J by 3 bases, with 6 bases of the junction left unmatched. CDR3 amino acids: CASSQGLAVGYEQYF. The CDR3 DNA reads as TGCGCCAGCAGCCAAGGCCTAGCGGTGGGCTACGAGCAGTACTTC.

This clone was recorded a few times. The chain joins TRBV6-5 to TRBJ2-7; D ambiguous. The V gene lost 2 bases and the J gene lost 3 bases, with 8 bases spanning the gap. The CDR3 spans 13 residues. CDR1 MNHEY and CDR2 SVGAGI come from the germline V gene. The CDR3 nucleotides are TGTGCCAGCAGTTACATGGTGGGCTACGAGCAGTACTTC. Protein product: CASSYMVGYEQYF.

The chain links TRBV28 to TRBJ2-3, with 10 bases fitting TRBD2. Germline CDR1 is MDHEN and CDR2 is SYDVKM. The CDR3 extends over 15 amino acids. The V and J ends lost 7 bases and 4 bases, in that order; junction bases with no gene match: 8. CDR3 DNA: TGTGCCAGCACACAGGGGACTAGCGAGTCAGATACGCAGTATTTT. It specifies CASTQGTSESDTQYF.